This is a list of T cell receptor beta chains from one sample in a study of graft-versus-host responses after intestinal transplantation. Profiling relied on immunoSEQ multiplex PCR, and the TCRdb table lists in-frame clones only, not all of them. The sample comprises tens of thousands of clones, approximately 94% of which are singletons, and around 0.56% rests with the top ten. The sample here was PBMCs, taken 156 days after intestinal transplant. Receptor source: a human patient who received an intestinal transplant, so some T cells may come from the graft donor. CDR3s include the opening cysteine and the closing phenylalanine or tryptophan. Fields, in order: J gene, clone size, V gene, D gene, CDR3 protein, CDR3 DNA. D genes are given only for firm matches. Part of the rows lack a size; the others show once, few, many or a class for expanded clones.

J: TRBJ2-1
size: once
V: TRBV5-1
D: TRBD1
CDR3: CASSLVVTGPYNEQFF
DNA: TGCGCCAGCAGCTTGGTCGTGACAGGGCCCTACAATGAGCAGTTCTTC

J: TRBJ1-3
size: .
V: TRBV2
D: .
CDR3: CATDNIASGNTIYF
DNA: TGTGCCACAGATAACATAGCCTCTGGAAACACCATATATTTT

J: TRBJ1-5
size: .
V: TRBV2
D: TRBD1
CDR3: CASSEIQGSNQPQHF
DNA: TGTGCCAGCAGTGAAATACAGGGGAGCAATCAGCCCCAGCATTTT

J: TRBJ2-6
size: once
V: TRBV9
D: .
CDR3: CASSDGRANVLTF
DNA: TGTGCCAGCAGTGACGGTAGGGCCAACGTCCTGACTTTC

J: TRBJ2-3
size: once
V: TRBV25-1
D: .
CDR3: CASSEYGAAMGTQYF
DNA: TGTGCCAGCAGTGAATATGGGGCGGCTATGGGTACGCAGTATTTT

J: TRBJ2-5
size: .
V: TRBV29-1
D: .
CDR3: CSVLGGWGETQYF
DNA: TGCAGCGTTCTTGGGGGTTGGGGCGAGACCCAGTACTTC

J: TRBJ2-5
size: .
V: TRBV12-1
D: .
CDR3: CATTKGSQETQYF
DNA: TGTGCCACGACCAAGGGATCCCAAGAGACCCAGTACTTC

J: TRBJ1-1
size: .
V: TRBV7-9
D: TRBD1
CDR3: CASHTGGTEAFF
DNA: TGTGCCAGCCATACAGGGGGCACTGAAGCTTTCTTT

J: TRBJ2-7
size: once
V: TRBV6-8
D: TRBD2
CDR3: CASSFGGEQYF
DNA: TGTGCCAGCAGTTTCGGGGGGGAGCAGTACTTC

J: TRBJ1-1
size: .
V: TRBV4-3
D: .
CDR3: CASSPGTPEEAFF
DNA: TGCGCCAGCAGCCCCGGGACTCCCGAGGAAGCTTTCTTT

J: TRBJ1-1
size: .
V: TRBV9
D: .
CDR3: CASSPGTVTEAFF
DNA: TGTGCCAGCAGCCCCGGGACGGTCACTGAAGCTTTCTTT

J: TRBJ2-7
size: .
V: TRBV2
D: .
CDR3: CASRAGPGPTFLTYEQYF
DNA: TGTGCCAGCAGGGCAGGGCCAGGGCCCACCTTTTTGACCTACGAGCAGTACTTC

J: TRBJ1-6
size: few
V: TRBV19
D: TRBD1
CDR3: CASSRQGASPLHF
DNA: TGTGCCAGTAGTAGACAGGGGGCTTCACCCCTCCACTTT

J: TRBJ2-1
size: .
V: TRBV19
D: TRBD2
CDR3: CASSRPGGTYNEQFF
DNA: TGTGCCAGTAGTCGCCCCGGGGGGACCTACAATGAGCAGTTCTTC

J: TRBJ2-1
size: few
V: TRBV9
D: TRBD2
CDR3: CASSTTSGGGNEQFF
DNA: TGTGCCAGCAGCACAACTAGCGGGGGCGGCAATGAGCAGTTCTTC

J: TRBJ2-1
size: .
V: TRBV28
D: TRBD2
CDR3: CASRAGGHYNEQFF
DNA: TGTGCCAGCAGAGCGGGAGGGCACTACAATGAGCAGTTCTTC

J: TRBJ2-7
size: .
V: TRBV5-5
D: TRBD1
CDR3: CASSPDRVLGEQYF
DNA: TGTGCCAGCAGCCCCGACAGGGTTTTAGGCGAGCAGTACTTC

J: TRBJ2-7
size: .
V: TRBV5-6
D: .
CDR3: CASSLGGHAGYEQYF
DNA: TGTGCCAGCAGCTTGGGGGGGCACGCAGGGTACGAGCAGTACTTC

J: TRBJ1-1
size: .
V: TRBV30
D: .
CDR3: CAWSAPDTTEAFF
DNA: TGTGCCTGGAGTGCCCCTGACACCACTGAAGCTTTCTTT

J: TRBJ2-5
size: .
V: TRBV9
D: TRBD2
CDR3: CASSASGSQETQYF
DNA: TGTGCCAGCAGCGCTAGCGGGAGCCAAGAGACCCAGTACTTC

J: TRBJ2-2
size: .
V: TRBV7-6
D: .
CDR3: CASSAPGELFF
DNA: TGTGCCAGCAGCGCCCCGGGAGAGCTGTTTTTT

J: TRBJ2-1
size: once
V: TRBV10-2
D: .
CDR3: CASSDSTYNEQFF
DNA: TGCGCCAGCAGTGACAGTACCTACAATGAGCAGTTCTTC

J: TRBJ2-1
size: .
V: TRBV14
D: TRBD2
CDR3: CASSLVTSGTQNEQFF
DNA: TGTGCCAGCAGCCTCGTGACTAGCGGGACCCAAAATGAGCAGTTCTTC

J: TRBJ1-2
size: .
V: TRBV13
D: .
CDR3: CASRLSRGSYGYTF
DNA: TGTGCCAGCAGACTTTCCCGGGGCAGCTATGGCTACACCTTC

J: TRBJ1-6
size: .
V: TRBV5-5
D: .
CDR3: CASSLGSVYNSPLHF
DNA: TGTGCCAGCAGCTTGGGCAGTGTCTATAATTCACCCCTCCACTTT

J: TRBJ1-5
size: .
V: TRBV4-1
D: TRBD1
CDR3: CASSDWTGPHQPQHF
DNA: TGCGCCAGCAGCGACTGGACAGGGCCCCATCAGCCCCAGCATTTT

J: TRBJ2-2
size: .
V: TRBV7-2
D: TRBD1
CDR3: CASSLQGAFYTGELFF
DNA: TGTGCCAGCAGCTTACAGGGGGCGTTTTATACCGGGGAGCTGTTTTTT

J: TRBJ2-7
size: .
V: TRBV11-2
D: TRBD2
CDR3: CASSLPSGTYEQYF
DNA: TGTGCCAGCAGCTTGCCTAGCGGCACCTACGAGCAGTACTTC

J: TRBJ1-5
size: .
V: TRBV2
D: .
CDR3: CASSVSGTSNQPQHF
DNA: TGTGCCAGCAGTGTCAGTGGGACAAGCAATCAGCCCCAGCATTTT

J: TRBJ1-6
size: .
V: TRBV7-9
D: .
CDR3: CASSPRGTTLHF
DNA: TGTGCCAGCAGCCCAAGGGGGACCACCCTCCACTTT

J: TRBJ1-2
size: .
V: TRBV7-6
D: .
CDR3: CASSRGGVYGYTF
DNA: TGTGCCAGCAGCCGAGGGGGAGTATATGGCTACACCTTC

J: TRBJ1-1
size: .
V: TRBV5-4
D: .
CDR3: CASSPPGATEAFF
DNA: TGTGCCAGCAGCCCCCCTGGCGCCACTGAAGCTTTCTTT

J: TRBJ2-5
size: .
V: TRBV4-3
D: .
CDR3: CASSQDRLRGMGTQYF
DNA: TGCGCCAGCAGCCAAGATCGTCTCCGGGGTATGGGGACCCAGTACTTC

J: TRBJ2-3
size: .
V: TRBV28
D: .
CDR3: CASTEQGHTQYF
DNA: TGTGCCAGCACCGAACAGGGCCATACGCAGTATTTT

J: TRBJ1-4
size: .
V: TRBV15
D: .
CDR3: CATSRGAGAPIFAWEGNEKLFF
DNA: TGTGCCACCAGCAGAGGGGCAGGGGCGCCCATTTTCGCTTGGGAGGGTAATGAAAAACTGTTTTTT

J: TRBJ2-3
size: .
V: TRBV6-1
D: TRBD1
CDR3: CASKRTGGTQYF
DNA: TGTGCCAGCAAACGGACAGGGGGCACGCAGTATTTT